The 29 T cell receptor beta chains listed next were all sequenced from one sample in a study of T cell responses to AZD1222 COVID-19 vaccine. Data came from immunoSEQ multiplex PCR; TCRdb stores just in-frame clones and leaves some out. The data show over 75,000 clones, 89% seen once. Sequenced material: peripheral blood, taken on day 0 of AZD1222 vaccination. These receptors originate from an adult in good health.

The genes are TRBV5-8 and TRBJ2-7; weak D call: TRBD2 (5 bases). The V end was cut by 4 bases, the J end by 2 bases, with 16 bases between. Looked up from germline, CDR1 is SGHTS and CDR2 is YDEGEE. There are 15 residues in the CDR3. The CDR3 DNA reads TGTGCCAGCAGCCCCGGACTCGGGAAAACCTACGAGCAGTACTTC. Translating it yields CASSPGLGKTYEQYF.

The rearrangement joins TRBV6-2 or TRBV6-3 to TRBJ1-2; D is undetermined. Germline lookup yields CDR1 MNHEY and CDR2 SVGEGT. CDR3 length: 13 residues. V lost 5 bases to trimming and J lost 3 bases, with 10 bases between them. In DNA, the CDR3 is TGTGCCAGCAGTGCCGACAAGCACTATGGCTACACCTTC. Its translation is CASSADKHYGYTF.

The rearrangement joins TRBV9 to TRBJ2-7; 10 bases map to TRBD1. CDR3 length: 15 residues. Germline V lookup: CDR1 SGDLS, CDR2 YYNGEE. Trimming cost V 0 bases and J 4 bases; bases outside gene matches: 4. DNA of the CDR3: TGTGCCAGCAGCGTAGGACAGGGGGCTCGGTACGAGCAGTACTTC. Translating gives CASSVGQGARYEQYF.

This rearrangement joins TRBV10-3 to TRBJ2-1, with D perhaps TRBD2 (6 bases). Germline CDR1 is ENHRY and CDR2 is SYGVKD. This CDR3 has 14 residues. Between the trimmed V and J ends, which lost 0 bases and 6 bases, there was a span of 9 bases. The CDR3 nucleotides are TGTGCCATCAGTGAGTCCCTGACTAGCAATGAGCAGTTCTTC. Its translation is CAISESLTSNEQFF.

The chain has TRBV2 and TRBJ2-1, with D unresolved. V gave up 2 bases and J gave up 10 bases, with 6 bases separating them. Germline values: CDR1 SNHLY, CDR2 FYNNEI. The CDR3 spans 11 residues. CDR3 in amino acids: CASSETVEQFF. CDR3 nucleotides: TGTGCCAGCAGTGAAACAGTCGAGCAGTTCTTC.

The rearrangement uses TRBV19 and TRBJ1-5; D is undetermined. Germline V gene sequence: CDR1 LNHDA, CDR2 SQIVND (reference sequence). This CDR3 is 12 amino acids long. The ends were cut back, 5 bases at V and 7 bases at J, with 9 bases in the middle. The CDR3: CASSQDIQPQHF. The DNA of the CDR3 is TGTGCCAGTAGTCAAGACATCCAGCCCCAGCATTTT.

The chain joins TRBV9 to TRBJ1-2, with a possible D match to TRBD1 (6 bases). This CDR3 comprises 16 residues. Germline CDR1 reads SGDLS; CDR2 reads YYNGEE. The V end was cut by 3 bases, the J end by 8 bases, with 23 bases between. In DNA form, the CDR3 reads TGTGCCAGCAGCGGGACCTTGGGTGGGGGCAGCCGCGGCTACACCTTC. Protein: CASSGTLGGGSRGYTF.

The gene calls are TRBV18 and TRBJ1-2, with 8 bases lining up with TRBD1. Germline loops: CDR1 KGHSH, CDR2 LQKENI. J was trimmed by 7 bases and V by 3 bases; bases with no gene match: 7. The CDR3 sequence is 14 residues long. CDR3 sequence: CASSPTGDSGGYTF. CDR3 DNA sequence: TGTGCCAGCTCACCGACAGGGGATTCGGGTGGCTACACCTTC.

The chain links TRBV19 to TRBJ1-4; no definite D call. The germline V gene has CDR1 LNHDA and CDR2 SQIVND (reference sequence). This CDR3 comprises 13 residues. The ends were cut back, 3 bases at V and 11 bases at J, with 13 bases in the middle. CDR3 DNA: TGTGCCAGTAGTATCGGACTTAATCGGAAACTGTTTTTT. Protein sequence: CASSIGLNRKLFF.

This clone has only a few counts. This sequence joins TRBV5-1 and TRBJ2-7; D is perhaps TRBD2 (6 bases). CDR3 length equals 14 residues. Per germline, CDR1 SGHRS and CDR2 YFSETQ. The V gene lost 0 bases and the J gene lost 2 bases, with 9 bases spanning the gap. CDR3 sequence reads: CASSLGRETYEQYF. In DNA, the CDR3 is TGCGCCAGCAGCTTGGGACGGGAGACCTACGAGCAGTACTTC.

The gene calls are TRBV29-1 and TRBJ2-3; TRBD2 might be the D (5 bases). V was pared by 3 bases and J by 0 bases, with 10 bases between. The germline V gene has CDR1 SQVTM and CDR2 ANQGSEA. There are 14 residues in the CDR3. The CDR3 nucleotides read TGCAGCGTTGATAACGGGGTGAGCACAGATACGCAGTATTTT. Its translation is CSVDNGVSTDTQYF.

The V call is TRBV9, the J call TRBJ1-4; TRBD1 matches at 7 bases. The V gene's germline CDR1 is SGDLS and CDR2 YYNGEE. Trimming took 4 bases from V and 8 from J; bases not matched to a gene: 11. This CDR3 is built from 15 residues. CDR3 nucleotide sequence: TGTGCCAGCAGCCTCCAAGGGGGCTCCGGCGAAAAACTGTTTTTT. It yields the protein CASSLQGGSGEKLFF.

The chain is built from TRBV9 and TRBJ2-2, with 10 bases matching TRBD1. There are 16 residues in the CDR3. CDR1 SGDLS and CDR2 YYNGEE come from the germline V gene. The V segment lost 0 bases and the J segment 4 bases; nucleotides outside the gene matches: 3. The CDR3 sequence is CASSVETGGPTGELFF. Written as DNA, the CDR3 is TGTGCCAGCAGCGTAGAGACAGGGGGCCCCACCGGGGAGCTGTTTTTT.

The sample holds one count of this clone. The rearrangement joins TRBV4-1 to TRBJ1-5; D is undetermined. Trimming shortened V by 1 base and J by 0 bases, and 28 bases separated the two germline ends. Germline V CDR1 and CDR2: MGHRA, YSYEKL. This CDR3 comprises 22 residues. The CDR3 DNA reads as TGCGCCAGCAGCCAAGTCTTAGGAACCCATACCATAGATGACCCTAGCAATCAGCCCCAGCATTTT. As protein: CASSQVLGTHTIDDPSNQPQHF.

The rearrangement links TRBV5-1 to TRBJ2-2, with D possibly TRBD1 on 5 matching bases. Trimming took off 5 bases at V and 2 bases at J, with 28 bases between the two ends. The CDR3 is 20 residues long. Germline lookup yields CDR1 SGHRS and CDR2 YFSETQ. The CDR3 region has the DNA TGCGCCAGCAGAGGGGTTAATTTCGGGCAGGCCCAACCTAACACCGGGGAGCTGTTTTTT. This sequence encodes CASRGVNFGQAQPNTGELFF.

The chain joins TRBV5-4 to TRBJ2-3; 9 positions agree with TRBD2. The CDR3 is 13 amino acids. Germline CDR1 and CDR2: SGHNT and YYREEE (reference sequence). V was pared by 8 bases and J by 4 bases, with 5 bases of the junction left unmatched. The CDR3 reads CASYSGSADTQYF. CDR3 nucleotide sequence: TGTGCCAGTTATAGCGGGAGCGCAGATACGCAGTATTTT.

This chain uses TRBV7-2 with TRBJ1-4, with D hard to call. The length of the CDR3 is 13 residues. The germline V gene has CDR1 SGHTA and CDR2 FQGNSA. V dropped 5 bases and J dropped 4 bases, with 8 bases sitting between them. CDR3 protein: CASSPQSNEKLFF. CDR3 nucleotide sequence: TGTGCCAGCAGCCCACAGAGTAATGAAAAACTGTTTTTT.

The chain is built from TRBV11-2 and TRBJ1-3; 9 nucleotides agree with TRBD1. The junction had 4 bases not matched to a gene; V was cut back by 6 bases and J by 4 bases. The CDR3 extends over 14 amino acids. Germline V CDR1 and CDR2: SGHAT, FQNNGV. DNA of the CDR3: TGTGCCAGCAGAAGGACAGGGGAAGGAAACACCATATATTTT. Translating gives CASRRTGEGNTIYF.

The chain combines TRBV5-1 with TRBJ2-3; 9 bases align to TRBD1. CDR1 is SGHRS and CDR2 is YFSETQ in the germline V gene. Trimming cost V 3 bases and J 2 bases; bases outside gene matches: 4. This CDR3 has 15 amino acids. The CDR3 protein is CASSYRQGVTDTQYF. The CDR3 nucleotides are TGCGCCAGCAGCTACCGACAGGGGGTCACAGATACGCAGTATTTT.

The rearrangement uses TRBV15 and TRBJ1-6, with a weak D call TRBD1 (5 bases). The CDR3 is made up of 15 amino acids. Trimming took off 5 bases at V and 11 bases at J, with 19 bases between the two ends. Germline V gene lookup returns CDR1 LNHNV and CDR2 YYDKDF (reference sequence). In DNA, the CDR3 is TGTGCCACCAGCCCAGGGAGGACGGTTCGGCCACCCCTCCACTTT. Translated, it gives CATSPGRTVRPPLHF.

This clone was detected only once. This chain links TRBV2 with TRBJ1-2; TRBD1 agrees at 9 bases. Trimming removed 3 bases from V and 4 bases from J; junction bases left unmatched: 6. CDR3 length: 15 residues. Germline lookup yields CDR1 SNHLY and CDR2 FYNNEI. The CDR3 region is CASSDPGTGTYGYTF. CDR3 sequence (DNA): TGTGCCAGCAGTGACCCCGGGACAGGGACCTATGGCTACACCTTC.

V and J are TRBV5-5 and TRBJ2-6; D may be TRBD1 (5 bases). Trimming stripped 3 bases from V and 0 bases from J, with 22 bases between. This CDR3 is built from 20 residues. Per the germline V gene, CDR1 is SGHKS and CDR2 is YYEKEE (reference sequence). CDR3 loop: CASSSRQSQHSSSGANVLTF. DNA of the CDR3: TGTGCCAGCAGCTCAAGACAGAGCCAGCATAGTAGCTCTGGGGCCAACGTCCTGACTTTC.

This chain joins TRBV19 and TRBJ2-2; 8 nucleotides align to TRBD1. The length of the CDR3 is 15 residues. Germline CDR1 and CDR2: LNHDA and SQIVND (reference sequence). V trimming: 4 bases; J trimming: 4 bases; junction bases outside the gene matches: 5. CDR3 amino acids: CASSTRQGPTGELFF. DNA for the CDR3: TGTGCCAGTAGTACCCGACAGGGGCCCACCGGGGAGCTGTTTTTT. Variable domain in full (rest from reference TRBV19 and TRBJ2-2): DGGITQSPKYLFRKEGQNVTLSCEQNLNHDAMYWYRQDPGQGLRLIYYSQIVNDFQKGDIAEGYSVSREKKESFPLTVTSAQKNPTAFYLCASSTRQGPTGELFFGEGSRLTVL.

V usage is TRBV19 and J usage is TRBJ1-1; 11 positions agree with TRBD1. The junction had 3 bases not matched to a gene; V was cut back by 5 bases and J by 4 bases. CDR1 and CDR2 (germline): LNHDA, SQIVND (reference sequence). The CDR3 length is 14 residues. The CDR3 sequence is CASSPGQGATEAFF. The DNA of the CDR3 is TGTGCCAGTAGTCCCGGACAGGGGGCCACTGAAGCTTTCTTT.

The V and J genes are TRBV29-1 and TRBJ2-1, with 7 positions matching TRBD2. The CDR3 is 15 residues long. Germline V CDR1 and CDR2: SQVTM, ANQGSEA. The J segment lost 6 bases and the V segment lost 4 bases, leaving 12 bases of the junction unmatched. CDR3 region: CSVAVGGGAANEQFF. In nucleotides, the CDR3 is TGCAGCGTTGCGGTGGGCGGGGGAGCGGCCAATGAGCAGTTCTTC.

This rearrangement joins TRBV7-9 to TRBJ1-5; D might be TRBD1 (6 bases). There are 14 residues in the CDR3. Germline assignment: CDR1 SEHNR and CDR2 FQNEAQ (reference sequence). The V and J ends lost 5 bases and 6 bases respectively, with 14 bases between them. CDR3 in DNA: TGTGCCAGCAGCGTACAGGGAGCTGGTCAGCCCCAGCATTTT. Translated, it gives CASSVQGAGQPQHF.

The CDR3 DNA follows: TGTGCCAGTATCCCGAGATACGGGAGATCCTCCTACAATGAGCAGTTCTTC. Translation gives CASIPRYGRSSYNEQFF. This chain joins TRBV19 and TRBJ2-1, with a tentative D call TRBD2 (6 bases). This CDR3 is 17 amino acids long. The V gene lost 7 bases and the J gene lost 0 bases, with 19 bases spanning the gap. CDR1 and CDR2 (germline): LNHDA, SQIVND (reference sequence).

The chain has TRBV28 and TRBJ1-6; 9 bases are a match to TRBD1. V lost 8 bases to trimming and J lost 7 bases; unmatched junction nucleotides: 6. CDR1 is MDHEN, CDR2 SYDVKM, per germline. CDR3 length: 14 residues. The CDR3 region has the DNA TGTGCCAGCCAACAGGGGGCGAGGAATTCACCCCTCCACTTT. This translates into CASQQGARNSPLHF.

This chain uses TRBV5-1 with TRBJ2-7; the match to TRBD1 covers 8 bases. The CDR3 is 13 residues long. V lost 0 bases and J lost 11; bases outside the gene matches: 7. Per germline, CDR1 SGHRS and CDR2 YFSETQ. The DNA of the CDR3 is TGCGCCAGCAGCTTGGAGGTTCGGACAGGGAAGTACTTC. This gives the protein CASSLEVRTGKYF.